Listed below are T cell receptor beta chains from one sample, sequenced in a study of blood T cell repertoires in COVID-19. Clones were sequenced by immunoSEQ multiplex PCR, and TCRdb holds only the in-frame ones, with some missing. The sample has approximately 190,000 clones; over 75% are singletons. The source material was peripheral blood. The receptors originated from a middle-aged woman who had recovered from COVID-19. Each CDR3 is given with its conserved first and last residue.

j_call v_call cdr3_aa
TRBJ2-7 TRBV5-4 CASSWARGGEQYF
TRBJ2-1 TRBV6-2/TRBV6-3 CASSLSGNSYNEQFF
TRBJ2-2 TRBV6-4 CASSALSGIFPGELFF
TRBJ1-2 TRBV19 CASSISYLDRGYGYTF
TRBJ1-1 TRBV19 CASNDRGEAFF
TRBJ2-1 TRBV11-3 CASSGGLAPYGNEQFF
TRBJ1-1 TRBV6-6 CASSRSGTGILWSAFF
TRBJ1-1 TRBV11-3 CASSAWPDKEAFF
TRBJ2-5 TRBV18 CASSPISGSGQETQYF
TRBJ1-1 TRBV19 CASSIFGGSGTEAFF
TRBJ2-3 TRBV7-8 CASSLEETSGNKDTQYF
TRBJ2-5 TRBV2 CASSSRDYQETQYF
TRBJ1-1 TRBV29-1 CSVESERQFEAFF
TRBJ2-3 TRBV9 CASSLASADTQYF
TRBJ1-2 TRBV7-9 CASSHGTGNYGYTF
TRBJ1-1 TRBV18 CASSGDMNTEAFF
TRBJ2-7 TRBV27 CASSPRTGYEQYF
TRBJ1-6 TRBV19 CASCKQEPNSPLHF
TRBJ2-2 TRBV7-2 CASSLHGTGELFF
TRBJ2-7 TRBV29-1 CSVVVLALSYEQYF
TRBJ2-6 TRBV30 CAYLTGQSIGANVLTF
TRBJ2-5 TRBV5-1 CASSSPQETQYF
TRBJ1-2 TRBV6-5 CASSYGEGGGYGYTF
TRBJ2-1 TRBV19 CASSRSGTLYNEQFF
TRBJ2-2 TRBV3-1/TRBV3-2 CASSHLSAGELFF
TRBJ1-2 TRBV2 CASRGRERRGYTF
TRBJ2-7 TRBV24-1 CATSDDSPADYEQYF
TRBJ2-3 TRBV9 CASSAHLGESTDTQYF
TRBJ2-7 TRBV6-5 CASRRQALTYEQYF
TRBJ2-7 TRBV14 CASSQLGLAGREQYF
TRBJ1-1 TRBV30 CAWSLQENTEAFF
TRBJ1-1 TRBV9 CASSVGSGGAMNTEAFF
TRBJ2-5 TRBV9 CASSVVGQPQETQYF
TRBJ2-1 TRBV27 CASSRPGTSGKNEQFF
TRBJ2-3 TRBV6-5 CASRRQGNTDTQYF
TRBJ2-3 TRBV29-1 CSVVLAGSSTDTQYF
TRBJ2-3 TRBV7-9 CASSSASGGGDTQYF
TRBJ1-6 TRBV11-2 CASSLDSTGLYNSPLHF